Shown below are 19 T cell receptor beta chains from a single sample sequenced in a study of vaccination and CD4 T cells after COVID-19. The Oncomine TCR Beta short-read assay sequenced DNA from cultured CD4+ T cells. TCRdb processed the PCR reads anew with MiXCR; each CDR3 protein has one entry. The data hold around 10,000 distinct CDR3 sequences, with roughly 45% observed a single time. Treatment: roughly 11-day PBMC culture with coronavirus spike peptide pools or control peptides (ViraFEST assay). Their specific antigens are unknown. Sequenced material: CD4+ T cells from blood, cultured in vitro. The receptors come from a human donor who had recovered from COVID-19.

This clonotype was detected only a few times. The CDR3 sequence is CASSSPGAGLFYEQYF. The CDR3 coding sequence is TGTGCCAGCAGTTCCCCCGGAGCGGGCCTTTTCTACGAGCAGTACTTC. The J gene is TRBJ2-7, the V gene TRBV6-2 or TRBV6-3, with a possible D match to TRBD2 (6 bases). Germline values: CDR1 MNHEY, CDR2 SVGEGT. The CDR3 sequence is 16 residues long. V dropped 4 bases and J dropped 3 bases, with 19 bases sitting between them.

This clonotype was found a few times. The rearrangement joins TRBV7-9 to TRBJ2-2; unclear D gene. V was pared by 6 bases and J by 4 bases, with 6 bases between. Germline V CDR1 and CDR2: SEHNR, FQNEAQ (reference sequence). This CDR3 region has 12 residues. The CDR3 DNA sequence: TGTGCCAGCAGTCGGCCCACCGGGGAGCTGTTTTTT. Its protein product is CASSRPTGELFF.

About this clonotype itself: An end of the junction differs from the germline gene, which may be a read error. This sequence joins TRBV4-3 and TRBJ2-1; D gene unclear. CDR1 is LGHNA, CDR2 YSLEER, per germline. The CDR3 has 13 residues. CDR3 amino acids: CASSQDPYDEQFF. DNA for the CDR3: TGCGCCAGCAGCCAAGACCCCTACGATGAGCAGTTCTTC.

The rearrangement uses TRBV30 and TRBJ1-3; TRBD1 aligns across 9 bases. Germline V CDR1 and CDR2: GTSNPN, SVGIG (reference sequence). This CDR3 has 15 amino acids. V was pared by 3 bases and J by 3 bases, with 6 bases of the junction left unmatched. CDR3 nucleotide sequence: TGTGCCTGGAGCTACCGGGACAGGGATGGAAACACCATATATTTT. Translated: CAWSYRDRDGNTIYF.

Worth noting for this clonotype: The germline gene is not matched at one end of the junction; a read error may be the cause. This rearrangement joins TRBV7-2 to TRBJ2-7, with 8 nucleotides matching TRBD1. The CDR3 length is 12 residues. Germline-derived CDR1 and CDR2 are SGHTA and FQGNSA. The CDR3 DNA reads TGCGCCAGCACTTCAGGGGGCCACGAGCAGTACTTC. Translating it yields CASTSGGHEQYF. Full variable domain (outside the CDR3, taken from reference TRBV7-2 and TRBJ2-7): GAGVSQSPSNKVTEKGKDVELRCDPISGHTALYWYRQSLGQGLEFLIYFQGNSAPDKSGLPSDRFSAERTGGSVSTLTIQRTQQEDSAVYLCASTSGGHEQYFGPGTRLTVT.

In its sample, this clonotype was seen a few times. The DNA of the CDR3 is TGCAGTGCTAGAGATCGTACGAGATTAGGCTACACCTTC. It translates to CSARDRTRLGYTF. This rearrangement joins TRBV20-1 to TRBJ1-2, with D uncertain. With 0 bases removed from V and 8 bases from J, the gap between germline ends came to 13 bases. In germline, CDR1 is DFQATT, CDR2 SNEGSKA (reference sequence). There are 13 residues in the CDR3.

The CDR3 bases are TGTGCCAGCAGGGCGGGGGGTGGAAACACCATATATTTT. Translating gives CASRAGGGNTIYF. The rearrangement links TRBV7-2 to TRBJ1-3; tentative D call: TRBD1 (5 bases). The CDR3 contains 13 residues. The V gene lost 6 bases and the J gene lost 3 bases, with 9 bases spanning the gap. Germline V lookup: CDR1 SGHTA, CDR2 FQGNSA.

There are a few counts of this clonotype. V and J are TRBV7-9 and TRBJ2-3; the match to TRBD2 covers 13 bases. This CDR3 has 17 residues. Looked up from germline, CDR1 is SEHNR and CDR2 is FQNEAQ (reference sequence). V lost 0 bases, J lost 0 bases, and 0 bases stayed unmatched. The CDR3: CASSLAGLAGSTDTQYF. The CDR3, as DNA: TGTGCCAGCAGCTTAGCGGGACTAGCGGGGAGCACAGATACGCAGTATTTT.

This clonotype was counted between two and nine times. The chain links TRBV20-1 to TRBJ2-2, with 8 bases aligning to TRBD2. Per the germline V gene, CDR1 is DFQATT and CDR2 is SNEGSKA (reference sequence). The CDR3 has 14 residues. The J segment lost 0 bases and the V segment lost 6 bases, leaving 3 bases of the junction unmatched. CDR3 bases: TGCAGTGCCCGAGCGGGGGCGAACACCGGGGAGCTGTTTTTT. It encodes CSARAGANTGELFF.

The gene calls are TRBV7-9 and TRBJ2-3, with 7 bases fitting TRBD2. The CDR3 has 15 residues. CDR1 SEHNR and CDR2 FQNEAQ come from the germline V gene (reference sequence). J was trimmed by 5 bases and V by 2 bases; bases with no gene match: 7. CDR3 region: CASSLLSGAGDTQYF. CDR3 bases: TGTGCCAGCAGCTTACTAAGCGGGGCGGGAGATACGCAGTATTTT.

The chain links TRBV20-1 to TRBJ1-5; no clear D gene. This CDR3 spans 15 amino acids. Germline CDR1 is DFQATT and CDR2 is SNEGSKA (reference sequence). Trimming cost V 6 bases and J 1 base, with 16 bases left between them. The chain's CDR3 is CSAHPSGISNQPQHF. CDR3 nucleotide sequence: TGCAGTGCCCACCCTAGCGGGATAAGCAATCAGCCCCAGCATTTT.

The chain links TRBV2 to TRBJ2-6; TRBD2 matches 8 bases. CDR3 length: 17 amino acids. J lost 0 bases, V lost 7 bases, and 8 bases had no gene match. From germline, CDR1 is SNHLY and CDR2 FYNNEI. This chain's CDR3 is CASNFGRGHSGANVLTF. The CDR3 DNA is TGTGCCAGCAACTTCGGGAGGGGACACTCTGGGGCCAACGTCCTGACTTTC.

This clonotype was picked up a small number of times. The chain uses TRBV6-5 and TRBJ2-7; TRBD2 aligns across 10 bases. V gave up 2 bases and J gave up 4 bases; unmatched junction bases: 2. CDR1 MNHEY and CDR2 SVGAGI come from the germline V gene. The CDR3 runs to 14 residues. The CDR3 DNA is TGTGCCAGCAGTTACGAGCGGGGGGGTTACGAGCAGTACTTC. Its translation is CASSYERGGYEQYF.

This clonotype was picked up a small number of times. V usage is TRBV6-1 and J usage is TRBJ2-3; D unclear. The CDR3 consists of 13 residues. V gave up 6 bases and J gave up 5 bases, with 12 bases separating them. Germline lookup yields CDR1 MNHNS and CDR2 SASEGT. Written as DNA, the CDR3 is TGTGCCAGCAGGGCGCTTAAAGGAGATACGCAGTATTTT. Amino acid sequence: CASRALKGDTQYF.

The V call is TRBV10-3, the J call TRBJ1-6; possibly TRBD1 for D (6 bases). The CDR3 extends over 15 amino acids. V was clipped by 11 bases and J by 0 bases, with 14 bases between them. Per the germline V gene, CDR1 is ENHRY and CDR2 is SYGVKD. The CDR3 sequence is CAGRAGASYNSPLHF. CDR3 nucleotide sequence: TGTGCCGGCCGGGCAGGGGCCTCCTATAATTCACCCCTCCACTTT.

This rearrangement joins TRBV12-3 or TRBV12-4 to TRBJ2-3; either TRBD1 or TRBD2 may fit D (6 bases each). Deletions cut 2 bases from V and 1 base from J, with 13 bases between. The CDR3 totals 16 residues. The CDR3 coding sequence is TGTGCCAGCAGTTTAATAGGGGGGAAGGGCACAGATACGCAGTATTTT. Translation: CASSLIGGKGTDTQYF.

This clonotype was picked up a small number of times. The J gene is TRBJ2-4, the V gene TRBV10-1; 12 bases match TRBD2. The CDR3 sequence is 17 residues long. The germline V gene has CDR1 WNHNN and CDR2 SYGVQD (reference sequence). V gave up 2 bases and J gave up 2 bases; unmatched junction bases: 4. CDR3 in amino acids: CASSEGLAGGPKNIQYF. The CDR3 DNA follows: TGCGCCAGCAGTGAGGGGCTAGCGGGGGGGCCCAAAAACATTCAGTACTTC.

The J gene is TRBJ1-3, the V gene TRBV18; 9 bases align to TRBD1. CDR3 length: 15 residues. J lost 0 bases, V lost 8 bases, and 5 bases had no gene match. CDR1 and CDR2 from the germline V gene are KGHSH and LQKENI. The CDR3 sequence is CASGDRGFSGNTIYF. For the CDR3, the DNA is TGTGCCAGCGGTGACAGGGGGTTCTCTGGAAACACCATATATTTT. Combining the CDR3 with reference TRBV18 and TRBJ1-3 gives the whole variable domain NAGVMQNPRHLVRRRGQEARLRCSPMKGHSHVYWYRQLPEEGLKFMVYLQKENIIDESGMPKERFSAEFPKEGPSILRIQQVVRGDSAAYFCASGDRGFSGNTIYFGEGSWLTVV.

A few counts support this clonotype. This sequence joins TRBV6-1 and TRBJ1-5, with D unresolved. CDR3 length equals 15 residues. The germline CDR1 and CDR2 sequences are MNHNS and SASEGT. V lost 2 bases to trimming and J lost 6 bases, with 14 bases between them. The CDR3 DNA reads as TGTGCCAGCAGTGAAAGGTGGACCTCCAGTCAGCCCCAGCATTTT. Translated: CASSERWTSSQPQHF.